The 20 T cell receptor beta chains below were found in one sample sequenced in a study of OX40 agonist ivuxolimab in advanced cancers. Generated by immunoSEQ multiplex PCR, the TCRdb table keeps only in-frame clones and is missing some. This sample has around 70,000 clones, with 88% found just once. The sequencing used CD4+ or CD8+ T cells sorted from blood, collected in a trial of the OX40 agonist ivuxolimab. Receptors were obtained from an adult with an advanced solid tumor such as melanoma, head and neck, liver or kidney cancer.

The V and J genes are TRBV7-5 and TRBJ2-7; whether TRBD2, the table's D call, matches the DNA was not checked. TRBV7-5 is a pseudogene. The CDR3 covers 13 residues. The DNA of the CDR3 is TGTGCCAGAAGCGCACCTAGCGGGGAGGAGCAGTACTTC. Translation: CARSAPSGEEQYF.

The chain carries TRBV18 and TRBJ2-5; 7 positions match TRBD2. Germline CDR1 KGHSH, CDR2 LQKENI. V lost 3 bases to trimming and J lost 3 bases; unmatched junction nucleotides: 7. The CDR3 covers 15 residues. This CDR3 reads CASSPPLAAEETQYF. As DNA, the CDR3 is TGTGCCAGCTCACCGCCCCTAGCGGCCGAAGAGACCCAGTACTTC.

The gene calls are TRBV30 and TRBJ2-3; 10 nucleotides agree with TRBD1. Per the germline V gene, CDR1 is GTSNPN and CDR2 is SVGIG (reference sequence). The CDR3 spans 13 residues. The ends lost 5 bases at V and 4 bases at J; junction bases unmatched: 3. The CDR3 region is CAWGQGGPDTQYF. The CDR3 nucleotides are TGTGCCTGGGGACAGGGGGGGCCAGATACGCAGTATTTT.

The sample holds one count of this clone. The rearrangement links TRBV5-8 to TRBJ1-1, with D uncertain. This CDR3 has 14 residues. V shed 4 bases and J shed 2 bases, with 12 bases lying between them. The germline V gene encodes CDR1 SGHTS and CDR2 YDEGEE. The CDR3 loop reads CASSPGTANTEAFF. In DNA form, the CDR3 reads TGTGCCAGCAGCCCTGGAACGGCAAACACTGAAGCTTTCTTT.

CDR3 sequence: CASSTTGQGVGEPQHF. The CDR3 DNA reads as TGTGCCAGCAGCACTACTGGACAGGGGGTTGGTGAGCCCCAGCATTTT. The chain couples TRBV7-9 to TRBJ1-5; TRBD1 matches 10 bases. V lost 5 bases, J lost 8 bases, and 12 bases stayed unmatched. Germline CDR1 and CDR2: SEHNR and FQNEAQ (reference sequence). The CDR3 loop spans 16 amino acids.

This chain links TRBV27 with TRBJ2-7; TRBD2 aligns across 8 bases. Germline trimming cut 3 bases from V and 3 bases from J; bases unmatched to any gene: 7. The CDR3 totals 15 residues. CDR1 is MNHEY, CDR2 SMNVEV, per germline (reference sequence). CDR3 in amino acids: CASSFTGGGDYEQYF. For the CDR3, the DNA is TGTGCCAGCAGTTTCACCGGGGGGGGAGACTACGAGCAGTACTTC.

J is TRBJ2-5 and V is TRBV7-2, with D perhaps being TRBD1 or TRBD2 (5 bases each). Trimming removed 3 bases from V and 1 base from J, with 9 bases in between. CDR1 and CDR2 from the germline V gene are SGHTA and FQGNSA. The CDR3 runs 14 residues. CDR3 bases: TGTGCCAGCAGCTTTCGGGACGGCCAAGAGACCCAGTACTTC. Its protein is CASSFRDGQETQYF.

This rearrangement joins TRBV6-1 to TRBJ1-4, with a tentative D call TRBD1 (6 bases). V was trimmed by 7 bases and J by 5 bases, leaving 14 bases between them. In germline, CDR1 is MNHNS, CDR2 SASEGT. This CDR3 has 14 amino acids. The CDR3 sequence is CASTGQFTNEKLFF. The CDR3 DNA is TGTGCCAGCACCGGACAGTTTACCAATGAAAAACTGTTTTTT.

The chain combines TRBV2 with TRBJ2-5; TRBD2 agrees at 7 bases. The V gene's germline CDR1 is SNHLY and CDR2 FYNNEI. The ends lost 7 bases at V and 1 base at J; junction bases unmatched: 3. CDR3 size: 13 residues. CDR3 in amino acids: CASKPGGQETQYF. The CDR3 DNA is TGTGCCAGCAAACCGGGAGGCCAAGAGACCCAGTACTTC.

J is TRBJ2-2 and V is TRBV18, with a weak D call TRBD1 (5 bases). CDR1 and CDR2 from the germline V gene are KGHSH and LQKENI. Trimming removed 0 bases from V and 2 bases from J, with 10 bases in between. The CDR3 runs 16 residues. CDR3 protein: CASSPPGQGNTGELFF. The CDR3, as DNA: TGTGCCAGCTCACCACCCGGACAAGGAAACACCGGGGAGCTGTTTTTT.

The V and J genes are TRBV28 and TRBJ1-4, with unresolved D. The V end lost 5 bases, the J end lost 6 bases, and 16 bases lay between the germline ends. This CDR3 is built from 15 residues. Germline CDR1 reads MDHEN; CDR2 reads SYDVKM. In DNA, the CDR3 is TGTGCCAGCAGTACCCCCCGGGGAAGGGATGAAAAACTGTTTTTT. It codes for CASSTPRGRDEKLFF.

This chain links TRBV6-1 with TRBJ2-1; a possible D gene is TRBD2 (6 bases). Germline V gene data show CDR1 as MNHNS and CDR2 as SASEGT. The CDR3 runs 15 residues. V lost 1 base and J lost 6, with 13 bases in between. As DNA, the CDR3 is TGTGCCAGCAGTGAAGGGCTAGCGCTGACCAATGAGCAGTTCTTC. This translates into CASSEGLALTNEQFF.

The J gene is TRBJ1-5, the V gene TRBV10-3, with a weak D call TRBD1 (5 bases). The CDR3 covers 14 residues. The ends were cut back, 3 bases at V and 1 base at J, with 7 bases in the middle. Per the germline V gene, CDR1 is ENHRY and CDR2 is SYGVKD. The CDR3 loop is CAISEGVSNQPQHF. The CDR3 coding sequence is TGTGCCATCAGTGAAGGGGTGAGCAATCAGCCCCAGCATTTT.

This chain joins TRBV10-1 and TRBJ2-3, with unresolved D. Germline V gene data show CDR1 as WNHNN and CDR2 as SYGVQD (reference sequence). The CDR3 runs 15 residues. Trimming cost V 2 bases and J 1 base, with 10 bases left between them. CDR3: CASSEGGFGTDTQYF. CDR3 coding DNA: TGCGCCAGCAGTGAGGGTGGGTTTGGCACAGATACGCAGTATTTT.

The CDR3 bases are TGTGCCAGCAGCTCCAGGACAGGGGGATCGTACAATGAGCAGTTCTTC. Translating it yields CASSSRTGGSYNEQFF. The chain couples TRBV7-8 to TRBJ2-1, with 10 bases aligning to TRBD1. Germline V gives CDR1 SGHVS, CDR2 FQNEAQ. The CDR3 has 16 amino acids. The V and J ends lost 4 bases and 4 bases, in that order; junction bases with no gene match: 7.

This sequence joins TRBV9 and TRBJ2-3, with D possibly TRBD2 on 5 matching bases. From germline, CDR1 is SGDLS and CDR2 YYNGEE. The length of the CDR3 is 14 residues. Trimming left V 0 bases short and J 6 bases short, with 11 bases between. The CDR3 here is CASSVDSGYDTQYF. The CDR3 coding sequence is TGTGCCAGCAGCGTAGACTCGGGGTACGATACGCAGTATTTT.

The gene calls are TRBV2 and TRBJ2-1; D is undetermined. Trimming cost V 7 bases and J 1 base, with 8 bases left between them. This CDR3 spans 13 amino acids. From germline, CDR1 is SNHLY and CDR2 FYNNEI. CDR3 sequence: CASTGGSYNEQFF. The DNA of the CDR3 is TGTGCCAGCACGGGTGGGTCCTACAATGAGCAGTTCTTC.

The chain has TRBV27 and TRBJ2-1; D might be TRBD1 or TRBD2, each matching 5 bases. The CDR3 totals 13 residues. Germline V lookup: CDR1 MNHEY, CDR2 SMNVEV (reference sequence). The germline V and J ends were trimmed by 8 bases and 7 bases, with 15 bases remaining between them. The CDR3 sequence is CASSSGPRNEQFF. CDR3 DNA: TGTGCCAGCTCCTCGGGGCCCAGGAATGAGCAGTTCTTC.

J is TRBJ2-2 and V is TRBV5-5, with 8 bases that match TRBD2. The CDR3 extends over 14 amino acids. With V trimmed by 4 bases and J by 5 bases, 4 bases remained unmatched. The germline V gene has CDR1 SGHKS and CDR2 YYEKEE (reference sequence). The CDR3 protein is CASSPGGLTGELFF. The CDR3 coding sequence is TGTGCCAGCAGCCCGGGGGGGCTTACCGGGGAGCTGTTTTTT.

The V call is TRBV2, the J call TRBJ1-4; 8 nucleotides line up with TRBD1. Per the germline V gene, CDR1 is SNHLY and CDR2 is FYNNEI. V shed 7 bases, J shed 5 bases, and the junction held 3 bases outside the gene matches. This CDR3 region has 13 residues. The CDR3 coding sequence is TGTGCCAGCAAAGGGGACAGGAATGAAAAACTGTTTTTT. Translating it yields CASKGDRNEKLFF.